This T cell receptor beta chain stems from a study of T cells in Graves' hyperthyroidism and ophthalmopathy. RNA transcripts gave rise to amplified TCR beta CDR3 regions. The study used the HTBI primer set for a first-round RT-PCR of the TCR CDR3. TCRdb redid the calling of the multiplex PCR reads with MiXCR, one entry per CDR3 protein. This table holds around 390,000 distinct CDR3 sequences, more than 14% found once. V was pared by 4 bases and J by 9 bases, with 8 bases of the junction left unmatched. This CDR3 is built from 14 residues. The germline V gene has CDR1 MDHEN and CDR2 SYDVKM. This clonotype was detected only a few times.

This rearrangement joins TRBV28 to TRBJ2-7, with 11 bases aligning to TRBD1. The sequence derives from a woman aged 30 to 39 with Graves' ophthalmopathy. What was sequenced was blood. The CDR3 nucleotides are TGTGCCAGCAGTTCGGTAGGACAGGGGGCTTTGCAGTACTTC. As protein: CASSSVGQGALQYF.